This entry concerns a single T cell receptor beta chain. The data originate from a study of blood T cell repertoires in COVID-19. The CDR3 extends over 15 amino acids. V was cut by 4 bases and J by 1 base, with 11 bases left in between. Germline V gives CDR1 SGHNT, CDR2 YENEEA. Profiling relied on immunoSEQ multiplex PCR, and the TCRdb table lists in-frame clones only, not all of them. The table records under 200,000 clones, approximately 90% of them present only once. The chain is built from TRBV11-3 and TRBJ1-3, with D possibly matching TRBD1 (6 bases). Source material: peripheral blood. This clonotype was obtained from a man aged 18 to 29 with acute or convalescent COVID-19. The chain's CDR3 is CASSSTGSSGNTIYF. The CDR3 nucleotides read TGTGCCAGCAGCTCTACAGGGAGTTCTGGAAACACCATATATTTT.